This note documents a single T cell receptor beta chain sequence. Its target is unknown. Assay used: immunoSEQ multiplex PCR; TCRdb lists only in-frame clones, some missing. The sample includes about 67,000 clones, approximately 90% of them seen just once. The V and J ends lost 1 base and 0 bases respectively, with 8 bases between them. CDR3 length: 15 amino acids. In germline, CDR1 is SGHNT, CDR2 YENEEA. The data are from a study of OX40 agonist ivuxolimab in advanced cancers. Across the study: The eligibility criteria allowed prior anti-PD-1, anti-PD-L1 or anti-CTLA-4 therapy, and around 40% had some. Findings and limits, study-wide: On average, a greater number of expanded clones characterised CD8+ T cells relative to CD4+. Not determined was the antigen specificity of the expanded peripheral T cells. At doses 0.1 to 3.0 mg/kg, CD4+ and CD8+ clones expanded.

The chain has TRBV11-3 and TRBJ2-3; maybe TRBD1 (6 bases). The clonotype originates from an adult with an advanced solid tumor such as melanoma, head and neck, liver or kidney cancer. The input for sequencing was CD4+ or CD8+ T cells sorted from blood, taken in a trial of the OX40 agonist ivuxolimab. CDR3 sequence: CASSLGQASTDTQYF. The CDR3, as DNA: TGTGCCAGCAGCTTAGGACAGGCTAGCACAGATACGCAGTATTTT.